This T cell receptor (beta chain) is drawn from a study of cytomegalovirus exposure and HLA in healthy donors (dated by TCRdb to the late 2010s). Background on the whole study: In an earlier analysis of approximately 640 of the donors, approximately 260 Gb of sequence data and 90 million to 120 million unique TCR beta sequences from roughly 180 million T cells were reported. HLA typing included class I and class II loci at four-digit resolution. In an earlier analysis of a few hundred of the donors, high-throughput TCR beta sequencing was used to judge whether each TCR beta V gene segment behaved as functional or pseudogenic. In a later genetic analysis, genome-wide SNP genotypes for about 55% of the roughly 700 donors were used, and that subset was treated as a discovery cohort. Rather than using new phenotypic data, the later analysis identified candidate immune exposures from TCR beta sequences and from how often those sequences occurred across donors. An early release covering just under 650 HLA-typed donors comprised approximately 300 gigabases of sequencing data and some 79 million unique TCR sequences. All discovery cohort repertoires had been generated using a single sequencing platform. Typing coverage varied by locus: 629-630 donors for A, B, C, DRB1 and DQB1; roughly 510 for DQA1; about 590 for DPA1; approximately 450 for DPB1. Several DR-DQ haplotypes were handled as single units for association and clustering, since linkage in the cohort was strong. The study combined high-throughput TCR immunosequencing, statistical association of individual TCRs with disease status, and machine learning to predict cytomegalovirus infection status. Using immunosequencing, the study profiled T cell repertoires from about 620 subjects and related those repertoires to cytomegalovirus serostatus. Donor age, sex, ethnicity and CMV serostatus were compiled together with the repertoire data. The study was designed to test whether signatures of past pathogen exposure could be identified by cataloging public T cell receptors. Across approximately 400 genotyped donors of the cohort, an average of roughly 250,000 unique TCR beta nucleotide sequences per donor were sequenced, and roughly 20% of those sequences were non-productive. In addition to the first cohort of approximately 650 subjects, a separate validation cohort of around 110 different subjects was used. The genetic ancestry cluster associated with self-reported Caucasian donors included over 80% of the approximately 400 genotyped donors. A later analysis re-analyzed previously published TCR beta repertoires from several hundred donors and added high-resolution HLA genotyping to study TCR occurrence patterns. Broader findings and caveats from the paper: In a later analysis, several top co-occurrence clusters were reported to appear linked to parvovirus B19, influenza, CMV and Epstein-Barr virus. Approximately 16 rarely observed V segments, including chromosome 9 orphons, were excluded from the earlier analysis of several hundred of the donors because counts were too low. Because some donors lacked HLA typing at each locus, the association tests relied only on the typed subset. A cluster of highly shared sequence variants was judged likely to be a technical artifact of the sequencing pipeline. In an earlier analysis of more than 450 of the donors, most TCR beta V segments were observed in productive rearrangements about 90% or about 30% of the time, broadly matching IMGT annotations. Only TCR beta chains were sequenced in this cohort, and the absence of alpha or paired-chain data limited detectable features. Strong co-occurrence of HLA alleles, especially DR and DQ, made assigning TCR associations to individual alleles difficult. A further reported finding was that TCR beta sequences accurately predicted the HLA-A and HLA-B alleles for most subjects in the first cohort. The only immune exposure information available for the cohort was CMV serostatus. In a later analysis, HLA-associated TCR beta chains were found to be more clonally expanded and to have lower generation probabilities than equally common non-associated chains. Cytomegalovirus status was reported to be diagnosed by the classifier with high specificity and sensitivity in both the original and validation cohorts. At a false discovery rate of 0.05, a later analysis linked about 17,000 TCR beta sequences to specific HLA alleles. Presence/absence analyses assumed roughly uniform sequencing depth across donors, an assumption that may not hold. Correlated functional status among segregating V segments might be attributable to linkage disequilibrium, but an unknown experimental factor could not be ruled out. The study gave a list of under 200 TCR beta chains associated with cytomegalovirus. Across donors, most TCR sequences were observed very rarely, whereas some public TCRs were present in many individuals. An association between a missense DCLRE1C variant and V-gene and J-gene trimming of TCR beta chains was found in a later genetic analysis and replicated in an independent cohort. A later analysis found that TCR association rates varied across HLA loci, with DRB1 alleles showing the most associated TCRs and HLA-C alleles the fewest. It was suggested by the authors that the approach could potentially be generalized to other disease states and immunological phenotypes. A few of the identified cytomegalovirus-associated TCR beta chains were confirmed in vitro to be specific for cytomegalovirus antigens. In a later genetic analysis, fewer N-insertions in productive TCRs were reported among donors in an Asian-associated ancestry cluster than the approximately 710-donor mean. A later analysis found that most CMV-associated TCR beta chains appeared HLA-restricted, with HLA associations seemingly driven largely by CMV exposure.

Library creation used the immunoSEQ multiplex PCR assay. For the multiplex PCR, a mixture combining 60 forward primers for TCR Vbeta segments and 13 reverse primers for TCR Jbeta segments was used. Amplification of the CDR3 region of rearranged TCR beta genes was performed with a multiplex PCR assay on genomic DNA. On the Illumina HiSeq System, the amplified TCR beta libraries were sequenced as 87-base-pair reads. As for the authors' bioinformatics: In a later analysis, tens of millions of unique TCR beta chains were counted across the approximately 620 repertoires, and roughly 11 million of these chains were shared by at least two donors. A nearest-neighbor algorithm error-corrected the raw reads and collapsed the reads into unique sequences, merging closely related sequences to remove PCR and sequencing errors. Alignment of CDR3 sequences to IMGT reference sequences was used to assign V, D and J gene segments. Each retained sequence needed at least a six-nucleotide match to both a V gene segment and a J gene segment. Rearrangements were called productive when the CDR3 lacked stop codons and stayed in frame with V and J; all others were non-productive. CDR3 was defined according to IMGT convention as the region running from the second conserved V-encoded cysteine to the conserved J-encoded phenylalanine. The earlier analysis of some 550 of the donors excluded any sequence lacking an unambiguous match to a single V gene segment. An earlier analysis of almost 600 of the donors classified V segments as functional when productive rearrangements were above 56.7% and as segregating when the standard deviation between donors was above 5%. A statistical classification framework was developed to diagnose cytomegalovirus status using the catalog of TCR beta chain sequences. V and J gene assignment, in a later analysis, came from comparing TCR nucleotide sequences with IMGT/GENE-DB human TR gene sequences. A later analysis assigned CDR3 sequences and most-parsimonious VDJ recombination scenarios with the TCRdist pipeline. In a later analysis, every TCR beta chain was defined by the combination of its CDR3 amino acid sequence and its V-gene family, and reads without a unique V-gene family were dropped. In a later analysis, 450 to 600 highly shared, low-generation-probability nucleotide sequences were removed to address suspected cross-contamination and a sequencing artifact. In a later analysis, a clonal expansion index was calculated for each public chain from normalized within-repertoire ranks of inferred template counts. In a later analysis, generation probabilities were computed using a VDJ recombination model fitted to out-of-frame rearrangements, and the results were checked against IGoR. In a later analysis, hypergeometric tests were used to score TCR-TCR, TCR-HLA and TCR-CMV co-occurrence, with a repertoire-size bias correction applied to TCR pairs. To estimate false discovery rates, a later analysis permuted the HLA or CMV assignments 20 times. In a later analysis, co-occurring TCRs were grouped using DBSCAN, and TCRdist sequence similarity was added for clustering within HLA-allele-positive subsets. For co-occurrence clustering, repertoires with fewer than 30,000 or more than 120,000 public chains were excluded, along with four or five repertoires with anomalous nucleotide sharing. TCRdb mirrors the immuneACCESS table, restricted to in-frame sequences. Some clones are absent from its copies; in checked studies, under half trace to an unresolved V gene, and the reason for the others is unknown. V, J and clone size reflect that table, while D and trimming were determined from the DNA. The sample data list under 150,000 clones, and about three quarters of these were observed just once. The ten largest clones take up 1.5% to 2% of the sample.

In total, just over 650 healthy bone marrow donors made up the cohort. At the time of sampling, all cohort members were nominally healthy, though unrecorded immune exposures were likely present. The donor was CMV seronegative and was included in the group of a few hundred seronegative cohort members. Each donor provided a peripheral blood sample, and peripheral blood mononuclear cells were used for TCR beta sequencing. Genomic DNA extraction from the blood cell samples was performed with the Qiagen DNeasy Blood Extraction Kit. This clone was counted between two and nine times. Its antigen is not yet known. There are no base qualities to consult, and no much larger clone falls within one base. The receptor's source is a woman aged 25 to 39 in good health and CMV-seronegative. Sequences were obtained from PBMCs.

The bases are TGTGCCAGCAGCTTAACCTCGTGGGGCGTGCCCTACGAGCAGTACTTC. This encodes CASSLTSWGVPYEQYF. The chain is made from TRBV7-8 and TRBJ2-7; D gene: possibly TRBD1, on 5 matching bases. The germline ends are 16 bases apart after V is trimmed by 2 bases and J by 2 bases. The germline V gene encodes CDR1 SGHVS and CDR2 FQNEAQ. Including the terminal cysteine and phenylalanine, the CDR3 comprises 16 residues. Of all the DNA, just the CDR3 is kept, 48 bases in frame from base 1.